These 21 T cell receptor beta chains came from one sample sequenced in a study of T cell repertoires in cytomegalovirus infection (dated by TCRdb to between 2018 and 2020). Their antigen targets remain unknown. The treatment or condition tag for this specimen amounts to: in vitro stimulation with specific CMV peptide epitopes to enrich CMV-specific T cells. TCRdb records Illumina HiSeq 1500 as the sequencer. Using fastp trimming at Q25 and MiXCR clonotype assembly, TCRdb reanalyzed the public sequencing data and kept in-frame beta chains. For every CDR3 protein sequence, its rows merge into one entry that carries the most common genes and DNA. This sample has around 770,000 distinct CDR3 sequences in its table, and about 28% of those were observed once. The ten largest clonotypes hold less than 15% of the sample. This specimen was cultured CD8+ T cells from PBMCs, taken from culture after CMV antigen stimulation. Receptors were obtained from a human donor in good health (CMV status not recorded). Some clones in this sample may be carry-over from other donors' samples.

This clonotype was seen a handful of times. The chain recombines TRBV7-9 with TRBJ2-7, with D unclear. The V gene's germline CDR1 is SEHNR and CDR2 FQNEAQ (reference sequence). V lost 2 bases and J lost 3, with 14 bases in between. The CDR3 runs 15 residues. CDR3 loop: CASSLLVPEHYEQYF. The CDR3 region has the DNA TGTGCCAGCAGCTTATTAGTGCCCGAACACTACGAGCAGTACTTC. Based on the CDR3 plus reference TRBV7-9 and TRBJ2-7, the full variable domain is DTGVSQNPRHKITKRGQNVTFRCDPISEHNRLYWYRQTLGQGPEFLTYFQNEAQLEKSRLLSDRFSAERPKGSFSTLEIQRTEQGDSAMYLCASSLLVPEHYEQYFGPGTRLTVT.

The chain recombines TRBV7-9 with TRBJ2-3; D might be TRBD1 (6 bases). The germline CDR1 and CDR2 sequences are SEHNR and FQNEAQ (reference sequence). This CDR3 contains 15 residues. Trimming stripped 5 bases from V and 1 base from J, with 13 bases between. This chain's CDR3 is CASSPGTYRTDTQYF. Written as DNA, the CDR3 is TGTGCCAGCAGCCCGGGGACATACCGCACAGATACGCAGTATTTT.

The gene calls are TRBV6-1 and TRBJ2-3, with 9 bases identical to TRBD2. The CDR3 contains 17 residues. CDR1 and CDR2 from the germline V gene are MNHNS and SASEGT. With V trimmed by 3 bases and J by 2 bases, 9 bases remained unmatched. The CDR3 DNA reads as TGTGCCAGCAGTGATGAGCGGGGGGCCGCCTTCACAGATACGCAGTATTTT. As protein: CASSDERGAAFTDTQYF.

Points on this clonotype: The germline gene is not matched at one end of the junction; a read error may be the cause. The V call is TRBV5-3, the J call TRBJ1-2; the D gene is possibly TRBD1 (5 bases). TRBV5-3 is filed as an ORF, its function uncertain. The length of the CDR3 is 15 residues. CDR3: CASSLGSGTEEGYTF. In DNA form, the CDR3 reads TGTGCCAGCAGCTTGGGTTCCGGGACGGAAGAAGGCTACACCTTC.

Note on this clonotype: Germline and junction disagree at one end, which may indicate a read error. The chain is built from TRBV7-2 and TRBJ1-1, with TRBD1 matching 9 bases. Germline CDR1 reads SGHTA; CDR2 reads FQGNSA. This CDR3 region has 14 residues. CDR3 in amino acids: CASSYGTGITKAFF. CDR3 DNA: TGTGCCAGCAGCTATGGGACAGGGATCACTAAAGCTTTCTTT.

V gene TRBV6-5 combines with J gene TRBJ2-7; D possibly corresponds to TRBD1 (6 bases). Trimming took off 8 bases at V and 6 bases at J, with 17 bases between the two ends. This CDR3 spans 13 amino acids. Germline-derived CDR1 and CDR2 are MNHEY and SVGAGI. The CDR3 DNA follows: TGTGCCAGCGGCACTAACAGGGCTGTCGAGCAGTACTTC. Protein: CASGTNRAVEQYF.

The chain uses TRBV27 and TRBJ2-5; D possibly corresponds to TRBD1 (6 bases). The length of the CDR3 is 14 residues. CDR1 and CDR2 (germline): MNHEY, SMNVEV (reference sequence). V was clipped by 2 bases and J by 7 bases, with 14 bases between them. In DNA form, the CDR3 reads TGTGCCAGCAGTTTAAGACAGGTCGAAGGGACCCAGTACTTC. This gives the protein CASSLRQVEGTQYF.

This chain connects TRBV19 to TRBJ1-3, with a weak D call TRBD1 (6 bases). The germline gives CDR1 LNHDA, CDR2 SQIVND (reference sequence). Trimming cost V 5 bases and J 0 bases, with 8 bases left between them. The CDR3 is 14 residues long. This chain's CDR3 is CASSWDTSGNTIYF. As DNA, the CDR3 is TGTGCCAGTAGTTGGGACACCTCTGGAAACACCATATATTTT.

The chain's CDR3 is CASSFSGGTLETQYF. The CDR3 region has the DNA TGTGCCAGCAGCTTTAGCGGGGGCACGTTAGAGACCCAGTACTTC. The chain employs TRBV7-8 and TRBJ2-5, with 9 positions matching TRBD2. The germline V gene encodes CDR1 SGHVS and CDR2 FQNEAQ. The CDR3 has 15 residues. Losses at the gene ends were 3 bases for V and 4 bases for J; bases not matched to a gene: 6. Variable domain in full (rest from reference TRBV7-8 and TRBJ2-5): GAGVSQSPRYKVAKRGQDVALRCDPISGHVSLFWYQQALGQGPEFLTYFQNEAQLDKSGLPSDRFFAERPEGSVSTLKIQRTQQEDSAVYLCASSFSGGTLETQYFGPGTRLLVL.

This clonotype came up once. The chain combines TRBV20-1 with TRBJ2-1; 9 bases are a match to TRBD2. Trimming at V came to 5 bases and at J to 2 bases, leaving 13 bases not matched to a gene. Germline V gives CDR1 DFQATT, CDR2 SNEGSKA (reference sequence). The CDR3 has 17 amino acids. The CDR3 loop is CSAPNAPLAGPYNEQFF. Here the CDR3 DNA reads TGCAGTGCTCCTAACGCCCCTCTAGCGGGGCCCTACAATGAGCAGTTCTTC.

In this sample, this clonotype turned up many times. The CDR3 reads CASSWSSGGAGYNEQFF. CDR3 coding DNA: TGTGCCAGCAGCTGGTCTAGCGGGGGGGCCGGCTACAATGAGCAGTTCTTC. This rearrangement joins TRBV7-6 to TRBJ2-1, with 12 nucleotides matching TRBD2. Germline V CDR1 and CDR2: SGHVS, FNYEAQ. Unmatched junction bases numbered 7, after V lost 4 bases and J lost 3 bases. The CDR3 is made up of 17 amino acids.

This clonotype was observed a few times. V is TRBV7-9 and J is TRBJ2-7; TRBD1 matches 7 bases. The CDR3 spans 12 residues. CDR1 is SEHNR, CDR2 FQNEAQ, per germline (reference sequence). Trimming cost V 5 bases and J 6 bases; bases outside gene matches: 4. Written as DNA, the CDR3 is TGTGCCAGCAGCCCGACAGGGCTCGAGCAGTACGTC. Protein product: CASSPTGLEQYV.

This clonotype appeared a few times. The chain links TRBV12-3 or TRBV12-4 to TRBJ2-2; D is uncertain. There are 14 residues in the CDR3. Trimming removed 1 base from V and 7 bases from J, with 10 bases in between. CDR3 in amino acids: CASSLGSLGGELFF. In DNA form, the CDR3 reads TGTGCCAGCAGTTTAGGGTCCCTGGGCGGGGAGCTGTTTTTT.

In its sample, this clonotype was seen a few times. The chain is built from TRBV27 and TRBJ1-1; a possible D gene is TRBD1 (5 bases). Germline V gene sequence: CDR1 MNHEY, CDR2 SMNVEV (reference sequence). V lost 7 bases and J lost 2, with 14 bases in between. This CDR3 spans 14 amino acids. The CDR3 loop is CASTPTGSNTEAFF. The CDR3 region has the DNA TGTGCCAGCACACCAACAGGAAGCAACACTGAAGCTTTCTTT.

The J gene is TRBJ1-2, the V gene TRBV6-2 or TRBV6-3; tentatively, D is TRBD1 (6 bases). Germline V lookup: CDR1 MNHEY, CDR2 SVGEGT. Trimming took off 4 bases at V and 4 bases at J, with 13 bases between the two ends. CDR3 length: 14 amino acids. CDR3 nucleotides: TGTGCCAGCAGTTTACAGGGAGTTAGCTATGGCTACACCTTC. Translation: CASSLQGVSYGYTF.

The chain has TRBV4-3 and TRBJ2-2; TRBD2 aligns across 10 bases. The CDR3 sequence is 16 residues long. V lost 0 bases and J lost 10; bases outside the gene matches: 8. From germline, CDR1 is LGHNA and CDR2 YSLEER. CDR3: CASSQDRLAGEEELFF. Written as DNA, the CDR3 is TGCGCCAGCAGCCAAGATCGTCTAGCGGGGGAGGAGGAGCTGTTTTTT.

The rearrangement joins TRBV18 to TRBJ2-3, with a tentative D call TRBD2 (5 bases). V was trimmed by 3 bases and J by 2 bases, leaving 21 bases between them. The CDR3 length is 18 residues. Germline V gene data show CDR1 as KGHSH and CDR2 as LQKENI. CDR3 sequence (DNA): TGTGCCAGCTCACCCCTTATCCCCGGCGACGGGAACACAGATACGCAGTATTTT. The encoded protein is CASSPLIPGDGNTDTQYF.

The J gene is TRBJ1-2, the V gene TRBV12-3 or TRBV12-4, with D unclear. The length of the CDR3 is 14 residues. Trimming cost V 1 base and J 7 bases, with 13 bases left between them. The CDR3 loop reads CASSLGEGRVGYTF. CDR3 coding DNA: TGTGCCAGCAGTTTAGGGGAGGGTCGGGTTGGCTACACCTTC.

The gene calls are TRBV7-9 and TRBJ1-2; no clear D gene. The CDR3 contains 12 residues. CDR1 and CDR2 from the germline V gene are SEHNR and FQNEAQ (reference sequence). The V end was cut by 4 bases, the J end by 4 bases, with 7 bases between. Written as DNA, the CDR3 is TGTGCCAGCAGCTCCGGAGCCTATGGCTACACCTTC. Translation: CASSSGAYGYTF.

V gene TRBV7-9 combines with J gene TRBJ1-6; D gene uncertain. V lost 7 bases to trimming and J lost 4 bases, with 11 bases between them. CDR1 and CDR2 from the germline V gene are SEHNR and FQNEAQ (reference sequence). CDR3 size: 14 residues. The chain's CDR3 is CASTFTEYNSPLHF. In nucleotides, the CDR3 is TGTGCCAGCACGTTTACAGAATATAATTCACCCCTCCACTTT.

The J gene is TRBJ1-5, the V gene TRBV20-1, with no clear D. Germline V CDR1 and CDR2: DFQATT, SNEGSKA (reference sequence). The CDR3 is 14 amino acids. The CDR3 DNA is TGCGCCGCCGGGAAGAGAGTGAGCAATCAGCCCCAGCATTTT. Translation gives CAAGKRVSNQPQHF.